Listed here are 7 T cell receptor beta chains from one sample, sequenced in a study of blood T cell repertoires in COVID-19. Profiling relied on immunoSEQ multiplex PCR, and the TCRdb table lists in-frame clones only, not all of them. Here the sample spans 100,000 to 150,000 clones, 79% being singletons. Sequenced sample: peripheral blood. Receptors originate from a man aged 35-49 years with active or convalescent COVID-19.

The J gene is TRBJ2-7, the V gene TRBV28, with 9 positions matching TRBD2. In germline, CDR1 is MDHEN, CDR2 SYDVKM. J lost 5 bases, V lost 5 bases, and 13 bases had no gene match. This CDR3 region has 16 residues. CDR3 region: CASSLYSGSLLNEQYF. For the CDR3, the DNA is TGTGCCAGCAGTCTTTATAGCGGGAGTCTCCTCAACGAGCAGTACTTC.

The chain joins TRBV4-2 to TRBJ2-3; perhaps TRBD2 as D (6 bases). Trimming took 0 bases from V and 7 from J, leaving 20 bases between them. CDR3 length equals 17 residues. Germline CDR1 reads LGHNA; CDR2 reads YNFKEQ. CDR3 loop: CASSQEGREPGWNTQYF. The CDR3 region has the DNA TGTGCCAGCAGCCAAGAGGGACGGGAGCCGGGGTGGAATACGCAGTATTTT.

The rearrangement joins TRBV15 to TRBJ2-7; 7 bases are shared with TRBD2. The length of the CDR3 is 19 residues. The V and J ends lost 3 bases and 4 bases, in that order; junction bases with no gene match: 21. CDR1 and CDR2 (germline): LNHNV, YYDKDF (reference sequence). CDR3 in amino acids: CATSRPRYESGKNMYEQYF. In DNA form, the CDR3 reads TGTGCCACCAGCAGGCCCAGGTATGAGAGCGGGAAAAACATGTACGAGCAGTACTTC.

V and J are TRBV5-4 and TRBJ1-2; D perhaps matches TRBD1 (6 bases). Trimming left V 3 bases short and J 0 bases short, with 15 bases between. The CDR3 contains 16 residues. The germline V gene has CDR1 SGHNT and CDR2 YYREEE (reference sequence). Here the CDR3 DNA reads TGTGCCAGCAGCTCCGCAGGGGTCCCAGCTAACTATGGCTACACCTTC. Residues: CASSSAGVPANYGYTF.

The chain has TRBV10-2 and TRBJ2-7; D gene ambiguous. Trimming removed 4 bases at V and 6 bases at J, with 16 bases between. The CDR3 has 14 residues. The V gene's germline CDR1 is WSHSY and CDR2 SAAADI. DNA of the CDR3: TGCGCCAGCAGTGGACTCCCGCCGTTCACCGAGCAGTACTTC. It encodes CASSGLPPFTEQYF.

The CDR3 is CSVEPTGTSYEQYF. CDR3 bases: TGCAGCGTTGAGCCGACAGGGACGTCCTACGAGCAGTACTTC. The chain has TRBV29-1 and TRBJ2-7; TRBD1 agrees at 7 bases. V was clipped by 3 bases and J by 1 base; unmatched bases: 6. The length of the CDR3 is 14 residues. Germline values: CDR1 SQVTM, CDR2 ANQGSEA.

This clone has a single count. The rearrangement links TRBV30 to TRBJ1-4; D is unresolved. V was clipped by 5 bases and J by 4 bases, with 14 bases between them. Germline CDR1 is GTSNPN and CDR2 is SVGIG (reference sequence). The CDR3 contains 14 residues. The CDR3 region has the DNA TGTGCCTGGGGACCAGGAGGGCGTAATGAAAAACTGTTTTTT. Translated, it gives CAWGPGGRNEKLFF.